The 16 T cell receptor beta chains presented below share a single source sample, sequenced in a study of blood T cell repertoires in COVID-19. The protocol was immunoSEQ multiplex PCR, while the TCRdb copy is restricted to in-frame clones and leaves out a portion. The sample has fewer than 350,000 clones, roughly 88% seen once. The sample was peripheral blood. These receptor sequences come from a woman aged 30 to 39 with COVID-19, enrolled during active disease.

The rearrangement links TRBV29-1 to TRBJ2-7, with TRBD1 as a possible D gene (6 bases). V lost 5 bases and J lost 7, with 12 bases in between. Germline V gene data show CDR1 as SQVTM and CDR2 as ANQGSEA. CDR3 length: 11 amino acids. As DNA, the CDR3 is TGCAGCGTTAAACAGGGTAGGGAGCAGTACGTC. Residues: CSVKQGREQYV.

DNA of the CDR3: TGCGCCAGCACCGAGGGACACAACATCTATGGCTACACCTTC. It translates to CASTEGHNIYGYTF. This chain links TRBV4-1 with TRBJ1-2; TRBD1 is a possible D gene (6 bases). From germline, CDR1 is MGHRA and CDR2 YSYEKL. V lost 7 bases to trimming and J lost 4 bases, with 16 bases between them. This CDR3 region has 14 residues.

The chain is built from TRBV5-1 and TRBJ2-7; D is perhaps TRBD2 (6 bases). Between the trimmed V and J ends, which lost 4 bases and 4 bases, there was a span of 12 bases. The length of the CDR3 is 13 residues. From germline, CDR1 is SGHRS and CDR2 YFSETQ. The CDR3 DNA reads TGCGCCAGCAGCGGAGGCGGGGAATACGAGCAGTACTTC. This codes for CASSGGGEYEQYF.

In this sample, this clone turned up once. The rearrangement uses TRBV5-5 and TRBJ2-7; D might be TRBD1 (6 bases). The V end lost 0 bases, the J end lost 6 bases, and 10 bases lay between the germline ends. The length of the CDR3 is 13 residues. Germline V lookup: CDR1 SGHKS, CDR2 YYEKEE (reference sequence). CDR3 sequence (DNA): TGTGCCAGCAGCTTGGGACCAGGGGTCGAGCAGTACGTC. It specifies CASSLGPGVEQYV.

This chain connects TRBV27 to TRBJ1-2; maybe TRBD1 (6 bases). CDR3 length equals 15 residues. V lost 3 bases and J 5 bases, leaving 16 bases between the germline ends. Germline V gives CDR1 MNHEY, CDR2 SMNVEV (reference sequence). The CDR3 sequence is CASSFSSDRLYGYTF. The CDR3 region has the DNA TGTGCCAGCAGTTTTTCTTCCGACAGGTTGTATGGCTACACCTTC.

The chain joins TRBV19 to TRBJ1-2, with no clear D. Germline V CDR1 and CDR2: LNHDA, SQIVND (reference sequence). The CDR3 length is 15 residues. Deletions cut 3 bases from V and 4 bases from J, with 15 bases between. CDR3 sequence reads: CASSINPARLYGYTF. The DNA of the CDR3 is TGTGCCAGTAGTATCAATCCGGCCAGACTCTATGGCTACACCTTC.

This chain links TRBV11-2 with TRBJ2-3; TRBD1 matches at 7 bases. Trimming at V came to 3 bases and at J to 4 bases, leaving 7 bases not matched to a gene. The CDR3 has 15 amino acids. Germline CDR1 SGHAT, CDR2 FQNNGV. CDR3 bases: TGTGCCAGCAGCTTCCACAGGGGTTCATCAGATACGCAGTATTTT. It yields the protein CASSFHRGSSDTQYF.

V is TRBV18 and J is TRBJ1-4; D possibly corresponds to TRBD1 (6 bases). The V gene lost 1 base and the J gene lost 2 bases, with 11 bases spanning the gap. The germline V gene has CDR1 KGHSH and CDR2 LQKENI. This CDR3 contains 16 residues. The CDR3 sequence: CASSPLPGATNEKLFF. The CDR3 DNA sequence: TGTGCCAGCTCACCACTCCCAGGGGCGACTAATGAAAAACTGTTTTTT.

The chain has TRBV7-3 and TRBJ2-2; D might be TRBD1 (5 bases). The germline gives CDR1 SGHTA, CDR2 FQGTGA. There are 14 residues in the CDR3. With 2 bases removed from V and 1 base from J, the gap between germline ends came to 5 bases. The CDR3 is CASSLGQNTGELFF. The CDR3 DNA reads TGTGCCAGCAGCTTAGGACAGAACACCGGGGAGCTGTTTTTT.

Worth noting for this clone: In the same sample, other DNA sequences code for this CDR3. The genes are TRBV7-8 and TRBJ1-2; D gene unclear. The CDR3 loop spans 13 amino acids. CDR1 SGHVS and CDR2 FQNEAQ come from the germline V gene. Trimming pared 3 bases from V and 3 bases from J, leaving 8 bases between. CDR3 sequence: CASSLPGDYGYTF. DNA of the CDR3: TGTGCCAGCAGCTTGCCGGGAGACTATGGCTACACCTTC.

V is TRBV18 and J is TRBJ2-2; D not resolved. CDR1 is KGHSH and CDR2 is LQKENI in the germline V gene. The CDR3 loop spans 10 amino acids. V shed 10 bases and J shed 5 bases, with 5 bases lying between them. Here the CDR3 reads CATGTGELFF. The CDR3 nucleotides read TGTGCCACAGGAACCGGGGAGCTGTTTTTT.

The chain is built from TRBV5-1 and TRBJ2-3; 9 bases fit TRBD2. Germline CDR1 reads SGHRS; CDR2 reads YFSETQ. The CDR3 is 14 amino acids. V dropped 7 bases and J dropped 3; count of bases not matched to a gene: 6. The CDR3 loop is CASVLAGGTDTQYF. CDR3 nucleotides: TGCGCCAGCGTGCTTGCGGGGGGGACAGATACGCAGTATTTT.

The chain recombines TRBV7-8 with TRBJ1-6; TRBD1 might be the D (5 bases). The ends were cut back, 0 bases at V and 12 bases at J, with 12 bases in the middle. Germline CDR1 reads SGHVS; CDR2 reads FQNEAQ. The CDR3 consists of 14 residues. CDR3 nucleotide sequence: TGTGCCAGCAGCTTAGCGGGGCGGCTGGTACCCCTCCACTTT. Its protein product is CASSLAGRLVPLHF.

This clone was found a few times. This rearrangement joins TRBV27 to TRBJ1-5; 10 nucleotides match TRBD1. V was clipped by 6 bases and J by 1 base; unmatched bases: 12. Germline V gives CDR1 MNHEY, CDR2 SMNVEV (reference sequence). The CDR3 totals 18 residues. The chain's CDR3 is CASSPDRGRWGSNQPQHF. CDR3 sequence (DNA): TGTGCCAGCAGCCCCGACAGGGGGCGATGGGGGAGCAATCAGCCCCAGCATTTT.

This chain uses TRBV6-5 with TRBJ2-2; tentatively, D is TRBD1 (5 bases). Germline V gene lookup returns CDR1 MNHEY and CDR2 SVGAGI. Trimming stripped 6 bases from V and 0 bases from J, with 11 bases between. This CDR3 comprises 15 residues. DNA of the CDR3: TGTGCCAGCAGCCAGGGTATGGCGAACACCGGGGAGCTGTTTTTT. It encodes CASSQGMANTGELFF.

The chain combines TRBV2 with TRBJ2-1; 9 nucleotides agree with TRBD1. This CDR3 region has 15 residues. Germline trimming cut 7 bases from V and 3 bases from J; bases unmatched to any gene: 7. Germline V CDR1 and CDR2: SNHLY, FYNNEI. CDR3 nucleotides: TGTGCCAGCAATAGGGAGACAGGGGGCTACAATGAGCAGTTCTTC. Protein product: CASNRETGGYNEQFF. Full variable domain (remainder filled in from reference TRBV2 and TRBJ2-1): EPEVTQTPSHQVTQMGQEVILRCVPISNHLYFYWYRQILGQKVEFLVSFYNNEISEKSEIFDDQFSVERPDGSNFTLKIRSTKLEDSAMYFCASNRETGGYNEQFFGPGTRLTVL.